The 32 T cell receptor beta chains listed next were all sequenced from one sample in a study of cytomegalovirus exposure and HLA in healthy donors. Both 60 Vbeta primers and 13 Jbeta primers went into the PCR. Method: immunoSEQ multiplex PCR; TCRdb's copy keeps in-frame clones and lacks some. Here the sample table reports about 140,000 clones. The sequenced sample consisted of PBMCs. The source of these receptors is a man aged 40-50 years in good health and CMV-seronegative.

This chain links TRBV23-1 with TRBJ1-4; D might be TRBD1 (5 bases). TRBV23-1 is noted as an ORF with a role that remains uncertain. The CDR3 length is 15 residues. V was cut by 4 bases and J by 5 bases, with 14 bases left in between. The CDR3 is CASSRSGGGNEKLFF. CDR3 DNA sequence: TGCGCCAGCAGTCGAAGCGGCGGGGGGAATGAAAAACTGTTTTTT.

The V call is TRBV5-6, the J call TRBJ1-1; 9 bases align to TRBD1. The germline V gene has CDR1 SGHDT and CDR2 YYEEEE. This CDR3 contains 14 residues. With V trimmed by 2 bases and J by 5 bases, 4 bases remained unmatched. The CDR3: CASSFWDRETEAFF. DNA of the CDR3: TGTGCCAGCAGCTTTTGGGACAGGGAGACTGAAGCTTTCTTT.

The CDR3 loop reads CASSDYLWTSGSQETQYF. As DNA, the CDR3 is TGTGCCAGCAGTGACTATTTATGGACTAGCGGGAGCCAAGAGACCCAGTACTTC. The genes are TRBV25-1 and TRBJ2-5; 13 nucleotides align to TRBD2. Losses at the gene ends were 3 bases for V and 1 base for J; bases not matched to a gene: 8. Germline CDR1 and CDR2: MGHDK and SYGVNS. CDR3 length: 18 residues.

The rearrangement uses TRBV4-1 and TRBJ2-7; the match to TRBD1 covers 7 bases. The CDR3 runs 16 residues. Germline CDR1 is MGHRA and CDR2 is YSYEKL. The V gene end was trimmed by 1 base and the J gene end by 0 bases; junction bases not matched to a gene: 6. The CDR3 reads CASSQGATGFSYEQYF. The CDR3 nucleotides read TGCGCCAGCAGCCAAGGAGCGACAGGGTTCTCCTACGAGCAGTACTTC.

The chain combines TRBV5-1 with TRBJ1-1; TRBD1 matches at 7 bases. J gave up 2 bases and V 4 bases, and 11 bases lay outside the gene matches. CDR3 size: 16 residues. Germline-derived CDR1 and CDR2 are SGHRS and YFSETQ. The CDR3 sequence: CASSPRPGTDNTEAFF. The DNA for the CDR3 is TGCGCCAGCAGCCCCCGGCCCGGGACAGATAACACTGAAGCTTTCTTT.

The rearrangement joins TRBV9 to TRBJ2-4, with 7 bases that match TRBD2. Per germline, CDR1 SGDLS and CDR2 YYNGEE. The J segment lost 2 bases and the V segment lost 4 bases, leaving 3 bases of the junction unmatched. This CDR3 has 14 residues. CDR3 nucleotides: TGTGCCAGCAGCACCGGGGGGTCCAAAAACATTCAGTACTTC. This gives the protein CASSTGGSKNIQYF.

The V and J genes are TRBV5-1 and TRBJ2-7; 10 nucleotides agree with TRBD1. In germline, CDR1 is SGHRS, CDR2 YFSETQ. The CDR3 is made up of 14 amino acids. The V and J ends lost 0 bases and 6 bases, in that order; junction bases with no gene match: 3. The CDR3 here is CASSLGGQGREQYF. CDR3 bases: TGCGCCAGCAGCTTGGGGGGACAGGGGCGCGAGCAGTACTTC.

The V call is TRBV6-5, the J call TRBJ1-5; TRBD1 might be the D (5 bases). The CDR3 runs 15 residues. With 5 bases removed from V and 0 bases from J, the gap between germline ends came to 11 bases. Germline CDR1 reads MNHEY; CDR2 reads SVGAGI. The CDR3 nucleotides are TGTGCCAGCAGTGGGGGGACGAATAGCAATCAGCCCCAGCATTTT. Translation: CASSGGTNSNQPQHF.

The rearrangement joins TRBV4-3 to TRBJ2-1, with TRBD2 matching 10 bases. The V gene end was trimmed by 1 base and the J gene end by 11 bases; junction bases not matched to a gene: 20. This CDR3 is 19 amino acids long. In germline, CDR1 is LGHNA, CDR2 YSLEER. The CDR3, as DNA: TGCGCCAGCAGCCAAGTCGCTAGCGGGGGTGGGGAGGGGCTCGGCAAGCAGTTCTTC. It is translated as CASSQVASGGGEGLGKQFF.

The CDR3 protein is CASSQSGGGSYGYTF. DNA of the CDR3: TGTGCCAGCAGTCAGTCGGGGGGCGGAAGCTATGGCTACACCTTC. The V call is TRBV28, the J call TRBJ1-2, with D perhaps TRBD1 (6 bases). This CDR3 contains 15 residues. V shed 5 bases and J shed 4 bases, with 17 bases lying between them. Germline V gene sequence: CDR1 MDHEN, CDR2 SYDVKM.

The CDR3 DNA sequence: TGTGCCAGCAGTTACTCCGAGGGGACAGATCAGCCCCAGCATTTT. It translates to CASSYSEGTDQPQHF. The chain combines TRBV6-5 with TRBJ1-5; 7 nucleotides agree with TRBD1. The CDR3 covers 15 residues. The ends lost 0 bases at V and 5 bases at J; junction bases unmatched: 4. Germline assignment: CDR1 MNHEY and CDR2 SVGAGI.

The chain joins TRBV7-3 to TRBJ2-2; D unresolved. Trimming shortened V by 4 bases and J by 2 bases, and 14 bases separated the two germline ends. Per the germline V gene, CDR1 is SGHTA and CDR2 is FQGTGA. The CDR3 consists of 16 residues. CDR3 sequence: CASSSLGSANTGELFF. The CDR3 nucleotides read TGTGCCAGCAGCTCACTCGGGTCTGCTAACACCGGGGAGCTGTTTTTT.

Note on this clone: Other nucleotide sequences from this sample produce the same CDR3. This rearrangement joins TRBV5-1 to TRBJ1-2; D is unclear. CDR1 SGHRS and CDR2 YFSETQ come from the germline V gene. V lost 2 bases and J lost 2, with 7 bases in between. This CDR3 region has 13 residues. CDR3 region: CASSFGGNYGYTF. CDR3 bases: TGCGCCAGCAGCTTTGGCGGAAACTATGGCTACACCTTC.

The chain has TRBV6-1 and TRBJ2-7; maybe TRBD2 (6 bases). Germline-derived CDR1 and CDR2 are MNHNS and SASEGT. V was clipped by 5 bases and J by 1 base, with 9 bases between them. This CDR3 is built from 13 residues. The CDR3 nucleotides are TGTGCCAGCAGTAGGGGACTTTCCTACGAGCAGTACTTC. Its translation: CASSRGLSYEQYF.

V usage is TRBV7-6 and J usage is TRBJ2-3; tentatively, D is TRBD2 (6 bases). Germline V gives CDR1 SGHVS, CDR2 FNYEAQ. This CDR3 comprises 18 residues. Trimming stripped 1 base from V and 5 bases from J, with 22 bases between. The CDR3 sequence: CASSLGTTGGAGIDTQYF. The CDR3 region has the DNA TGTGCCAGCAGCTTAGGCACTACTGGAGGGGCTGGGATAGATACGCAGTATTTT. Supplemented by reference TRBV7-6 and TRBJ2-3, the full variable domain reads GAGVSQSPRYKVTKRGQDVALRCDPISGHVSLYWYRQALGQGPEFLTYFNYEAQQDKSGLPNDRFSAERPEGSISTLTIQRTEQRDSAMYRCASSLGTTGGAGIDTQYFGPGTRLTVL.

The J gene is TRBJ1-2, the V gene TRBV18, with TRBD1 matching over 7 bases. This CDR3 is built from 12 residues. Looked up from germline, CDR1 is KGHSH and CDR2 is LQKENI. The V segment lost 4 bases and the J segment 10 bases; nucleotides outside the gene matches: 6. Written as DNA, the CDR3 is TGTGCCAGCTCACAACGACAGGGCGCCTACACCTTC. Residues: CASSQRQGAYTF.

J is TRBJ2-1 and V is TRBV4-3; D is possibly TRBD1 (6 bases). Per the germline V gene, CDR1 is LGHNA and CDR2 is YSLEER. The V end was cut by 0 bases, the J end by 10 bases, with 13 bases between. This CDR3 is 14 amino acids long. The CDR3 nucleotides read TGCGCCAGCAGCCAAGATGCTTATACAGGGGAGCAGTTCTTC. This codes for CASSQDAYTGEQFF.

The CDR3 nucleotides read TGTGCCAGCAGCTTAGACTCCAACTATGGCTACACCTTC. It encodes CASSLDSNYGYTF. V is TRBV7-2 and J is TRBJ1-2; D not certain. Trimming left V 1 base short and J 2 bases short, with 5 bases between. Germline V gene lookup returns CDR1 SGHTA and CDR2 FQGNSA. The CDR3 totals 13 residues. Variable domain in full (rest from reference TRBV7-2 and TRBJ1-2): GAGVSQSPSNKVTEKGKDVELRCDPISGHTALYWYRQSLGQGLEFLIYFQGNSAPDKSGLPSDRFSAERTGGSVSTLTIQRTQQEDSAVYLCASSLDSNYGYTFGSGTRLTVV.

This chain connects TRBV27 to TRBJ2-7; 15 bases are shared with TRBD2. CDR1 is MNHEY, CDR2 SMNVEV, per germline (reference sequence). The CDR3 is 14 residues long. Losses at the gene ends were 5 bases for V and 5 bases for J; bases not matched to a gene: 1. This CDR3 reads CASSGLAGGHEQYF. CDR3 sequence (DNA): TGTGCCAGCAGTGGACTAGCGGGGGGGCACGAGCAGTACTTC.

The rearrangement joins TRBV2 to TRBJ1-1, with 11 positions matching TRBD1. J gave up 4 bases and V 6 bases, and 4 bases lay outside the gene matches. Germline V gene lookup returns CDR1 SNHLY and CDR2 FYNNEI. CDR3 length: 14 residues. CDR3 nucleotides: TGTGCCAGCAGGAGGACAGGGGGCTTCACTGAAGCTTTCTTT. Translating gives CASRRTGGFTEAFF.

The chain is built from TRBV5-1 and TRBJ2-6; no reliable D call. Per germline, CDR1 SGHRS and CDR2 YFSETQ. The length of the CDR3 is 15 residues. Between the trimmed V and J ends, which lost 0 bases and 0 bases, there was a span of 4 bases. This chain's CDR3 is CASSLVLSGANVLTF. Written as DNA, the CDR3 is TGCGCCAGCAGCTTGGTTCTCTCTGGGGCCAACGTCCTGACTTTC. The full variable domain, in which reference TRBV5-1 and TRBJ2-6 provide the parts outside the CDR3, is KAGVTQTPRYLIKTRGQQVTLSCSPISGHRSVSWYQQTPGQGLQFLFEYFSETQRNKGNFPGRFSGRQFSNSRSEMNVSTLELGDSALYLCASSLVLSGANVLTFGAGSRLTVL.

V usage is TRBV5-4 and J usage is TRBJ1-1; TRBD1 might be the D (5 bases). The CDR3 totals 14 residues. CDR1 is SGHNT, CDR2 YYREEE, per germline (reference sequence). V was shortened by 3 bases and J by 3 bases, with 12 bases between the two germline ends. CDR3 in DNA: TGTGCCAGCAGCTCCGTCGGGGGTTACACTGAAGCTTTCTTT. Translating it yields CASSSVGGYTEAFF. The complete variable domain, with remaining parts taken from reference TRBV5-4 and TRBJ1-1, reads ETGVTQSPTHLIKTRGQQVTLRCSSQSGHNTVSWYQQALGQGPQFIFQYYREEENGRGNFPPRFSGLQFPNYSSELNVNALELDDSALYLCASSSVGGYTEAFFGQGTRLTVV.

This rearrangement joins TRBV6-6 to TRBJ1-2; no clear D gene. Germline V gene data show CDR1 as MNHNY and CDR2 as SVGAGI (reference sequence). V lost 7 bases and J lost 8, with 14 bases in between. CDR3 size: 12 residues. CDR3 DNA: TGTGCCAGCAATAGTGAGGGTTCGGGCTACACCTTC. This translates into CASNSEGSGYTF.

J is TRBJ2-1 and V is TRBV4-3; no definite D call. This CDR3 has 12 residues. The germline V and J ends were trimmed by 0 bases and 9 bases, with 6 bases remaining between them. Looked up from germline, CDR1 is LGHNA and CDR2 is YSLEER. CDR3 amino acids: CASSQDPREQFF. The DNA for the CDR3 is TGCGCCAGCAGCCAAGACCCCCGTGAGCAGTTCTTC.

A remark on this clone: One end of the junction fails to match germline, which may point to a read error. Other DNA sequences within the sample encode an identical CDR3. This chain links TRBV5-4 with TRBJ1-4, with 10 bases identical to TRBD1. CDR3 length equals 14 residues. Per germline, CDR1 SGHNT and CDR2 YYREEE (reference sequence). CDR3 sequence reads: CASSLGQGNEKLFF. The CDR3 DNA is TGTGCCAGCAGTTTGGGACAGGGGAATGAAAAACTGTTTTTT.

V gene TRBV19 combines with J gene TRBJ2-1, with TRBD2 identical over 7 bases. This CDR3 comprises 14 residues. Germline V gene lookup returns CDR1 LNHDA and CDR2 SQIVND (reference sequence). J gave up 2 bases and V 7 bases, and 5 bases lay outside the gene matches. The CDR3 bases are TGTGCCAGTAATGGGGGGGGGACCTACAATGAGCAGTTCTTC. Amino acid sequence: CASNGGGTYNEQFF.

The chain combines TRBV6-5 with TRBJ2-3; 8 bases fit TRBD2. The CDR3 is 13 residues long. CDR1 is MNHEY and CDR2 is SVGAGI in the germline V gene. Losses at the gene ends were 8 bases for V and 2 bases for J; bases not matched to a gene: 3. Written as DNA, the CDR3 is TGTGCCAGCCGGGGGGGGTACACAGATACGCAGTATTTT. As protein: CASRGGYTDTQYF.

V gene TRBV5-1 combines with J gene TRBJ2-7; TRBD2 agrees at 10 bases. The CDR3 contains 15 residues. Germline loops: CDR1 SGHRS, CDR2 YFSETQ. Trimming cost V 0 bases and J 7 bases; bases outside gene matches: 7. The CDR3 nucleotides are TGCGCCAGCAGCTTGGCCAGCGGGGGGGGAGGTGAGCAGTACTTC. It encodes CASSLASGGGGEQYF.

CDR3 DNA sequence: TGTGCCAGCAGCTTAACCCTCGGGACTAGCGGGGGGGATACGCAGTATTTT. Translated, it gives CASSLTLGTSGGDTQYF. This chain uses TRBV7-3 with TRBJ2-3; TRBD2 matches at 15 bases. The CDR3 runs 17 residues. CDR1 is SGHTA, CDR2 FQGTGA, per germline. J lost 6 bases, V lost 0 bases, and 4 bases had no gene match.

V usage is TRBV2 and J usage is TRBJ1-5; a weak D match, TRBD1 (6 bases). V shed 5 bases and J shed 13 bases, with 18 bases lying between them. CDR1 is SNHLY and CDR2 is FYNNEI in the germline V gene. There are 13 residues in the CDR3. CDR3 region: CASSTGQESTQHF. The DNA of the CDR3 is TGTGCCAGCAGTACGGGACAAGAGAGTACGCAGCATTTT. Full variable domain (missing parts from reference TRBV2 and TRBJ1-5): EPEVTQTPSHQVTQMGQEVILRCVPISNHLYFYWYRQILGQKVEFLVSFYNNEISEKSEIFDDQFSVERPDGSNFTLKIRSTKLEDSAMYFCASSTGQESTQHFGDGTRLSIL.

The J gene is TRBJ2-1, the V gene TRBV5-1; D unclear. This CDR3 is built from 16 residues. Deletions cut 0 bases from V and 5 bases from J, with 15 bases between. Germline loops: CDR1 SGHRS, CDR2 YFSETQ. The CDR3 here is CASSLDQVVGNNEQFF. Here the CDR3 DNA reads TGCGCCAGCAGCTTGGACCAGGTGGTAGGTAACAATGAGCAGTTCTTC.

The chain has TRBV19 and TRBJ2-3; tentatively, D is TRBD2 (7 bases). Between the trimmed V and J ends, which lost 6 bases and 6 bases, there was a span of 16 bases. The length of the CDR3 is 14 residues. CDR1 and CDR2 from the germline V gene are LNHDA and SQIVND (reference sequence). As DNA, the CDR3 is TGTGCCAGTAGAAGGGGGGGGCCCGGGGATACGCAGTATTTT. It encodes CASRRGGPGDTQYF. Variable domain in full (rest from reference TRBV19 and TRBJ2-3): DGGITQSPKYLFRKEGQNVTLSCEQNLNHDAMYWYRQDPGQGLRLIYYSQIVNDFQKGDIAEGYSVSREKKESFPLTVTSAQKNPTAFYLCASRRGGPGDTQYFGPGTRLTVL.